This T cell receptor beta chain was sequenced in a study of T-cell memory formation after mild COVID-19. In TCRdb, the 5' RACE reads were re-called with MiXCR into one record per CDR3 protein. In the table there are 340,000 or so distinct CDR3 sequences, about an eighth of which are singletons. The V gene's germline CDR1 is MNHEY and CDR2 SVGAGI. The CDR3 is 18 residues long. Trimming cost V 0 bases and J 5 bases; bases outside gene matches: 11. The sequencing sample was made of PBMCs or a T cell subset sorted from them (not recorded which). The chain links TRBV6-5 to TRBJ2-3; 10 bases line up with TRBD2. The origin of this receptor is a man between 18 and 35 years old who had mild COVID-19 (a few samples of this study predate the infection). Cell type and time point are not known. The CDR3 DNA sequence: TGTGCCAGCAGTTACTCGATCAGGCTAGCGGGGGCGGAAGATACGCAGTATTTT. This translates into CASSYSIRLAGAEDTQYF.